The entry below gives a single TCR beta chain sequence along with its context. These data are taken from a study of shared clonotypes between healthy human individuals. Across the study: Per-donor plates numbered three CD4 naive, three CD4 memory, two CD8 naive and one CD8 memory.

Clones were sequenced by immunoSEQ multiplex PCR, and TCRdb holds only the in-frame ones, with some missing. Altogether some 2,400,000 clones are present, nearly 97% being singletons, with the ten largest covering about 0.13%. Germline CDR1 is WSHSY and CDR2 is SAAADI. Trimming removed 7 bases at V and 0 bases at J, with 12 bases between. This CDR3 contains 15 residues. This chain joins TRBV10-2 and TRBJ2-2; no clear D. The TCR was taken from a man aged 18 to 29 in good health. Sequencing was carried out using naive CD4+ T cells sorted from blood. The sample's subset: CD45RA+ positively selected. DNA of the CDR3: TGCGCCAGCACTCTGGACGGCACGAACACCGGGGAGCTGTTTTTT. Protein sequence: CASTLDGTNTGELFF.